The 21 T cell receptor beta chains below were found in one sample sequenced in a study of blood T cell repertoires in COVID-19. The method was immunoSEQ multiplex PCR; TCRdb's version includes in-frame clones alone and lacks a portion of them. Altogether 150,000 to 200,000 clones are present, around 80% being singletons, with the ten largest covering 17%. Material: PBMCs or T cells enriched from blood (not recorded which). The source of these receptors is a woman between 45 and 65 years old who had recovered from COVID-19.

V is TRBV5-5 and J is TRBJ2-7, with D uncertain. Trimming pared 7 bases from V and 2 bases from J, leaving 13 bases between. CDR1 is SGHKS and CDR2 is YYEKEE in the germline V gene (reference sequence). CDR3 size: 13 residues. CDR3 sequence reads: CASQLALPYEQYF. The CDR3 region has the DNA TGTGCCAGCCAACTCGCGCTACCCTACGAGCAGTACTTC.

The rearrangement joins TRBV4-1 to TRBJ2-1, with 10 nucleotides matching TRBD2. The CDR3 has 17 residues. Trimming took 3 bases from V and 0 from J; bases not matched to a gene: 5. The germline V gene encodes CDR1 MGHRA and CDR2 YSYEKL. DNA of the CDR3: TGCGCCAGCAGCCAGGTCTCTAGCGGGAGCTCCTACAATGAGCAGTTCTTC. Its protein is CASSQVSSGSSYNEQFF.

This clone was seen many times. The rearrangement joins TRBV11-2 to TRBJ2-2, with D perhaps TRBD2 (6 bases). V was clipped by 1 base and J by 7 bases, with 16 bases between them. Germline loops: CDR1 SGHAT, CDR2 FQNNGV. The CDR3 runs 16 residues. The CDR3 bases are TGTGCCAGCAGCTTAGGGAGGGGCGGCGACAGCGGGGAGCTGTTTTTT. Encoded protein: CASSLGRGGDSGELFF.

The CDR3, as DNA: TGTGCCAGTATTTCGGCGGGACAGCAATACAATGAGCAGTTCTTC. Residues: CASISAGQQYNEQFF. The V gene is TRBV2, the J gene TRBJ2-1; D might be TRBD1 (7 bases). Germline values: CDR1 SNHLY, CDR2 FYNNEI. The ends were cut back, 9 bases at V and 4 bases at J, with 19 bases in the middle. The CDR3 covers 15 residues.

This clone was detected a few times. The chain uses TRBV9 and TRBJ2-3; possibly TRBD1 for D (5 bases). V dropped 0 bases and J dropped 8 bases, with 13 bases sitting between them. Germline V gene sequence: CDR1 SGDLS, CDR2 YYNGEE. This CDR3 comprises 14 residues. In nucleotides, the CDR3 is TGTGCCAGCAGCGTAGTGACAGTCGATGGTACGCAGTATTTT. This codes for CASSVVTVDGTQYF.

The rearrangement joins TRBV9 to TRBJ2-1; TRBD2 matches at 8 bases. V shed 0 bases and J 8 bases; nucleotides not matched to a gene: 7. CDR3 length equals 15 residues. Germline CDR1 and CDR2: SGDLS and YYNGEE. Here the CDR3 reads CASSVAGGPLDEQFF. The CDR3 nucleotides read TGTGCCAGCAGCGTAGCGGGAGGGCCTCTGGATGAGCAGTTCTTC.

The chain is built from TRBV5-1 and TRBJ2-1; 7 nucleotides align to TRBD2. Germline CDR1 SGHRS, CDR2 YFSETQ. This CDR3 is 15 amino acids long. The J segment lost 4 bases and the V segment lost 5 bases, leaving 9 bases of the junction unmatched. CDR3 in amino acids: CASSPGLGIYNEQFF. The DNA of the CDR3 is TGCGCCAGCAGTCCCGGACTAGGAATTTACAATGAGCAGTTCTTC.

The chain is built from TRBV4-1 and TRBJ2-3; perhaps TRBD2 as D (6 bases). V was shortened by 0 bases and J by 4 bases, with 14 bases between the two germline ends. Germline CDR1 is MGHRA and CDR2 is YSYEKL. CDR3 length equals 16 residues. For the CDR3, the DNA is TGCGCCAGCAGCCAAGAGGCTAGCGTGGGCCCAGATACGCAGTATTTT. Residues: CASSQEASVGPDTQYF.

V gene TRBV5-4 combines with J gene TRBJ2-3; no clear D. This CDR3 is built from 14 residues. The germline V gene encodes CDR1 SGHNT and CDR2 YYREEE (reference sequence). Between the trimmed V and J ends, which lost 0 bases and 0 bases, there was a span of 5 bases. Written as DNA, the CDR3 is TGTGCCAGCAGCTTGGCCCCTAGCACAGATACGCAGTATTTT. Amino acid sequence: CASSLAPSTDTQYF.

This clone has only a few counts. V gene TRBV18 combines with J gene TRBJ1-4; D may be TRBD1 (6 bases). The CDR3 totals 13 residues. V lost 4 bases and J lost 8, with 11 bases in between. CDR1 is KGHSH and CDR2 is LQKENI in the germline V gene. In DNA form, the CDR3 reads TGTGCCAGCTCACAACAGGGATACGAAAAACTGTTTTTT. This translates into CASSQQGYEKLFF.

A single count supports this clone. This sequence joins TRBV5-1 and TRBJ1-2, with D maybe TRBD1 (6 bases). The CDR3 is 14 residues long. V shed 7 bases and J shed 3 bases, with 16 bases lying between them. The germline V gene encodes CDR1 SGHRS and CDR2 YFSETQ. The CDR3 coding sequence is TGCGCCAGCCAGCCCGGGACACAAGACTATGGCTACACCTTC. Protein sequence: CASQPGTQDYGYTF.

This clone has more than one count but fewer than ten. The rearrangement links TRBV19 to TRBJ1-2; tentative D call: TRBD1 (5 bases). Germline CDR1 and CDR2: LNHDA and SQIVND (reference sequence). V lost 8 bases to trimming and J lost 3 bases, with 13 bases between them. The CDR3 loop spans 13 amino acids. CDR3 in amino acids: CASAGQGDYGYTF. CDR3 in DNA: TGTGCCAGTGCCGGGCAGGGCGACTATGGCTACACCTTC. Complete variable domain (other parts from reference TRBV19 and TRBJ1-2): DGGITQSPKYLFRKEGQNVTLSCEQNLNHDAMYWYRQDPGQGLRLIYYSQIVNDFQKGDIAEGYSVSREKKESFPLTVTSAQKNPTAFYLCASAGQGDYGYTFGSGTRLTVV.

The CDR3 sequence is CASSLLAGGLADTQYF. CDR3 coding DNA: TGCGCCAGCAGCCTCCTAGCGGGAGGGTTGGCAGATACGCAGTATTTT. The rearrangement links TRBV5-1 to TRBJ2-3, with 12 bases lining up with TRBD2. The trim removed 4 bases at V and 4 bases at J, leaving 7 bases unmatched. The V gene's germline CDR1 is SGHRS and CDR2 YFSETQ. This CDR3 has 16 amino acids.

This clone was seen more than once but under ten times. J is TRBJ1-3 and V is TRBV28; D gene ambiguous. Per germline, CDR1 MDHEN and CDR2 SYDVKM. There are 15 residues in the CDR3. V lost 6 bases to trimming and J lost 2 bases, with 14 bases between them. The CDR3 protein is CASSPAGNPGNTIYF. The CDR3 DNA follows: TGTGCCAGCAGCCCCGCGGGGAATCCTGGAAACACCATATATTTT. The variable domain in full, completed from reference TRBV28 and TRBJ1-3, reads DVKVTQSSRYLVKRTGEKVFLECVQDMDHENMFWYRQDPGLGLRLIYFSYDVKMKEKGDIPEGYSVSREKKERFSLILESASTNQTSMYLCASSPAGNPGNTIYFGEGSWLTVV.

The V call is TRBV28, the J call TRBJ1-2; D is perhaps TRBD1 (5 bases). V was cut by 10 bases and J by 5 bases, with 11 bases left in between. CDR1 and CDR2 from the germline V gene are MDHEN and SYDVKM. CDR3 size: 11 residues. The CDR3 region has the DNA TGTGCCACCCGGGGGGAGTATGGCTACACCTTC. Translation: CATRGEYGYTF.

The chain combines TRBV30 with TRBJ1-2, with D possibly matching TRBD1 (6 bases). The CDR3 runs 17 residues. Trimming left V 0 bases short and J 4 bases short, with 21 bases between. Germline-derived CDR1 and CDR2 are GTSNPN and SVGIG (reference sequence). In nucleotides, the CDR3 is TGTGCCTGGAGTGTACGGGAGGGGATCCAGGGGAGCTATGGCTACACCTTC. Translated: CAWSVREGIQGSYGYTF.

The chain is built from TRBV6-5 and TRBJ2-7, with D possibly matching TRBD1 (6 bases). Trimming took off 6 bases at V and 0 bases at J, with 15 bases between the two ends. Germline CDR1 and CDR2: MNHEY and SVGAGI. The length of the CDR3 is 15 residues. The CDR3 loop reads CASRPATGNSYEQYF. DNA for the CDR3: TGTGCCAGCAGGCCGGCTACAGGGAACTCCTACGAGCAGTACTTC.

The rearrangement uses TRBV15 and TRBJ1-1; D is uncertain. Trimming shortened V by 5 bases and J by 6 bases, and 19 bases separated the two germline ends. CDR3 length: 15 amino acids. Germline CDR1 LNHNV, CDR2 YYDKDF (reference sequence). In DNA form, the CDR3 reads TGTGCCACCAGCGGGAGAGGTATTGGGTTGCCTGAAGCTTTCTTT. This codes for CATSGRGIGLPEAFF.

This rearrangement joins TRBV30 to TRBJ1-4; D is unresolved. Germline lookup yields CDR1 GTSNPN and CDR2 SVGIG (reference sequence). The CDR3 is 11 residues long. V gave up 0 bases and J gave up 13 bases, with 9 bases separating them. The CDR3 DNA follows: TGTGCCTGGAGTGTAGGGAGATTACTGTTTTTT. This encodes CAWSVGRLLFF.

The CDR3 DNA reads as TGTGCCAGCGAGCGTTTAACCTCTGGAAACACCATATATTTT. As protein: CASERLTSGNTIYF. The genes are TRBV28 and TRBJ1-3; D gene unclear. Germline CDR1 MDHEN, CDR2 SYDVKM. V was clipped by 8 bases and J by 0 bases, with 11 bases between them. The CDR3 consists of 14 residues.

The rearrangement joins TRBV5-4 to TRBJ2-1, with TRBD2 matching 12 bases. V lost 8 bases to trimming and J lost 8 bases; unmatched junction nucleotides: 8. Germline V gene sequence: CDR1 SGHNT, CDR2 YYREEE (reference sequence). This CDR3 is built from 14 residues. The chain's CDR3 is CASKLAGGLDEQFF. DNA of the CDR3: TGTGCCAGTAAGCTAGCGGGAGGGCTCGATGAGCAGTTCTTC.